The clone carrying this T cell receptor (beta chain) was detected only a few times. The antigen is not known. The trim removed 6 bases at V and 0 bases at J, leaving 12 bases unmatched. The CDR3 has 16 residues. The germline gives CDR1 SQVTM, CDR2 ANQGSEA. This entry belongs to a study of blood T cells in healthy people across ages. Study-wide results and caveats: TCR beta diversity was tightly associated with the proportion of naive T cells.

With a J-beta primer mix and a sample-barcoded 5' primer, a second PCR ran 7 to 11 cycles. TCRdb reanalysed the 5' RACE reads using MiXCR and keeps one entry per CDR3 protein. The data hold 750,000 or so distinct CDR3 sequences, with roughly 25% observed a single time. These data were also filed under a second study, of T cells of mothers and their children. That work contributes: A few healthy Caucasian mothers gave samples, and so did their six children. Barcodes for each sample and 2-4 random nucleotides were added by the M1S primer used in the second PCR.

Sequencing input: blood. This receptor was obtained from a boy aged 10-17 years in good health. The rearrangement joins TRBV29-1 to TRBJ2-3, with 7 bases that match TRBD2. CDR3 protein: CSVFKRTSASTDTQYF. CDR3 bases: TGCAGCGTCTTCAAAAGGACTAGTGCTAGCACAGATACGCAGTATTTT.